The 15 T cell receptor beta chains below were found in one sample sequenced in a study of T cell responses to AZD1222 COVID-19 vaccine. TCRdb keeps only in-frame clones here, not all; method: immunoSEQ multiplex PCR. The sample consists of 100,000 to 150,000 clones, roughly nine tenths of them appearing once. The sample in question was peripheral blood, obtained on day 0 of AZD1222 vaccination. The receptor source for this set is an adult in good health.

The chain is built from TRBV10-3 and TRBJ2-5; unclear D gene. The CDR3 runs 16 residues. V dropped 4 bases and J dropped 5 bases, with 20 bases sitting between them. Germline assignment: CDR1 ENHRY and CDR2 SYGVKD. As DNA, the CDR3 is TGTGCCATCAGTGCCCAAGTAAGAGATCTCTCGGAGACCCAGTACTTC. This codes for CAISAQVRDLSETQYF.

The rearrangement joins TRBV3-1 (or the pseudogene TRBV3-2) to TRBJ1-1; D gene unclear. Per the germline V gene, CDR1 is LGHDT and CDR2 is YNNKEL (reference sequence). With 0 bases removed from V and 6 bases from J, the gap between germline ends came to 8 bases. This CDR3 has 13 residues. CDR3 sequence reads: CASSQDPVSEAFF. CDR3 coding DNA: TGTGCCAGCAGCCAAGATCCAGTTTCTGAAGCTTTCTTT.

This clone was detected once. This chain connects TRBV19 to TRBJ2-3; 9 bases are shared with TRBD2. Per the germline V gene, CDR1 is LNHDA and CDR2 is SQIVND (reference sequence). V dropped 5 bases and J dropped 1; count of bases not matched to a gene: 13. The CDR3 is 18 residues long. The CDR3 region has the DNA TGTGCCAGTAGTCCCCGAGCGGGAGGAGTTTGGGGCACAGATACGCAGTATTTT. As protein: CASSPRAGGVWGTDTQYF.

This clone was counted once. V usage is TRBV9 and J usage is TRBJ1-3, with D maybe TRBD1 (5 bases). Germline V gene lookup returns CDR1 SGDLS and CDR2 YYNGEE. The CDR3 consists of 16 residues. Trimming took off 4 bases at V and 3 bases at J, with 17 bases between the two ends. CDR3 loop: CASSPMWRGSGNTIYF. CDR3 sequence (DNA): TGTGCCAGCAGCCCTATGTGGAGGGGCAGTGGAAACACCATATATTTT.

The rearrangement links TRBV13 to TRBJ2-2; 9 bases match TRBD2. J lost 4 bases, V lost 7 bases, and 13 bases had no gene match. Germline CDR1 PRHDT, CDR2 FYEKMQ (reference sequence). The CDR3 is 17 amino acids. Here the CDR3 DNA reads TGTGCCAGCACCACTTCAAGCGGGAGGATAAGCACCGGGGAGCTGTTTTTT. Its translation: CASTTSSGRISTGELFF.

V and J are TRBV4-1 and TRBJ2-7; TRBD2 agrees at 8 bases. The V gene end was trimmed by 0 bases and the J gene end by 2 bases; junction bases not matched to a gene: 3. This CDR3 has 15 residues. The germline CDR1 and CDR2 sequences are MGHRA and YSYEKL. CDR3 amino acids: CASSQDREGAYEQYF. The CDR3 DNA reads TGCGCCAGCAGCCAAGATCGGGAGGGAGCCTACGAGCAGTACTTC.

V usage is TRBV29-1 and J usage is TRBJ1-2, with D perhaps matching TRBD1 (5 bases). The CDR3 runs 15 residues. Per the germline V gene, CDR1 is SQVTM and CDR2 is ANQGSEA. The V end was cut by 0 bases, the J end by 10 bases, with 21 bases between. The CDR3 protein is CSVEEVGDRAGFYTF. CDR3 DNA sequence: TGCAGCGTTGAAGAAGTAGGGGACCGGGCGGGTTTCTACACCTTC.

This clone was found once. The genes are TRBV21-1 and TRBJ2-7; the table names TRBD2, a call not compared with the DNA. TRBV21-1 is a pseudogene locus. The CDR3 has 20 amino acids. The CDR3 here is CASRAKVGKDRGADSYEQYF. CDR3 bases: TGTGCCAGCAGGGCCAAAGTGGGAAAAGATCGGGGGGCGGATTCCTACGAGCAGTACTTC.

The J gene is TRBJ1-5, the V gene TRBV7-9; no clear D. Trimming removed 7 bases from V and 6 bases from J, with 13 bases in between. The CDR3 length is 13 residues. Germline CDR1 is SEHNR and CDR2 is FQNEAQ (reference sequence). The CDR3 DNA follows: TGTGCCAGCACCCAAGGGTTTGGTCAGCCCCAGCATTTT. The encoded protein is CASTQGFGQPQHF.

This chain uses TRBV5-1 with TRBJ1-1, with 7 bases aligning to TRBD1. Trimming took 4 bases from V and 11 from J; bases not matched to a gene: 11. The germline V gene has CDR1 SGHRS and CDR2 YFSETQ. This CDR3 is 13 amino acids long. The CDR3: CASSPEGAVVAFF. For the CDR3, the DNA is TGCGCCAGCAGCCCCGAGGGGGCTGTTGTTGCTTTCTTT.

This clone was found a few times. The chain uses TRBV13 and TRBJ2-7, with 7 bases identical to TRBD2. The V gene's germline CDR1 is PRHDT and CDR2 FYEKMQ (reference sequence). The trim removed 0 bases at V and 3 bases at J, leaving 8 bases unmatched. The CDR3 is made up of 16 amino acids. CDR3 DNA sequence: TGTGCCAGCAGCTTAGGGTCTGGACTAGAAAACTACGAGCAGTACTTC. This encodes CASSLGSGLENYEQYF.

The V call is TRBV2, the J call TRBJ1-6; TRBD1 matches 10 bases. CDR1 is SNHLY and CDR2 is FYNNEI in the germline V gene. V lost 6 bases to trimming and J lost 0 bases; unmatched junction nucleotides: 11. The CDR3 is 19 residues long. CDR3 in amino acids: CASRPRDRGQSSYNSPLHF. The DNA for the CDR3 is TGTGCCAGCAGACCAAGGGACAGGGGCCAAAGCTCCTATAATTCACCCCTCCACTTT.

This clone is categorized as medium-sized. The CDR3 nucleotides are TGTGCCAGCAGCCGGGGGAGTGGGGAGGGCCACAATGAGCAGTTCTTC. Translated, it gives CASSRGSGEGHNEQFF. The chain uses TRBV4-2 and TRBJ2-1, with 7 bases aligning to TRBD2. Germline assignment: CDR1 LGHNA and CDR2 YNFKEQ. This CDR3 region has 16 residues. Germline trimming cut 4 bases from V and 5 bases from J; bases unmatched to any gene: 11.

In its sample, this clone was seen once. The rearrangement uses TRBV20-1 and TRBJ1-5; no reliable D call. Trimming left V 3 bases short and J 11 bases short, with 17 bases between. The germline gives CDR1 DFQATT, CDR2 SNEGSKA (reference sequence). The CDR3 is 13 amino acids. CDR3 nucleotides: TGCAGTGCTAGTAGCTCGCCGGACGTGACCCAGCATTTT. Its translation: CSASSSPDVTQHF.

This rearrangement joins TRBV7-9 to TRBJ2-6, with D uncertain. There are 14 residues in the CDR3. CDR1 is SEHNR, CDR2 FQNEAQ, per germline (reference sequence). The germline V and J ends were trimmed by 5 bases and 4 bases, with 9 bases remaining between them. Here the CDR3 DNA reads TGTGCCAGCAGCGAGGTCCGGGGGGCCAACGTCCTGACTTTC. This sequence encodes CASSEVRGANVLTF.